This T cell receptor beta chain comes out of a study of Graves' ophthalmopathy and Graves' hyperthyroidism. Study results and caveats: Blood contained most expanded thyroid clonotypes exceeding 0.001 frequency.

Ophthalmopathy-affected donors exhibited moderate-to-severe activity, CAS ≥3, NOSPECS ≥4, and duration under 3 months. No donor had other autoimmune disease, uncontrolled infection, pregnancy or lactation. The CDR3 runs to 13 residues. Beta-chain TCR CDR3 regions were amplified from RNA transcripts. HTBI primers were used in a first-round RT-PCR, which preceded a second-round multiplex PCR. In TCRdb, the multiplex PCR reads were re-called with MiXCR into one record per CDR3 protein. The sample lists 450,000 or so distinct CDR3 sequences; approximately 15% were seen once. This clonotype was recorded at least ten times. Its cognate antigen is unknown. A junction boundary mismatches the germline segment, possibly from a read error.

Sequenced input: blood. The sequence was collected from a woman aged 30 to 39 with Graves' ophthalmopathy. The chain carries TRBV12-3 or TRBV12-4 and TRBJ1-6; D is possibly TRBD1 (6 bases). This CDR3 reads CASSLTGNSPLHF. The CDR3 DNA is TGTGCCAGCAGCCTCACAGGGAATTCGCCCCTCCACTTT.